The 20 T cell receptor beta chains in this list originate from one sample, sequenced in a study of cytomegalovirus exposure and HLA in healthy donors. Method: immunoSEQ multiplex PCR; TCRdb's copy keeps in-frame clones and lacks some. The profile shows approximately 160,000 clones, 85% of them singletons. Sample: PBMCs. The source is a man aged 25-45 years in good health and CMV-seropositive.

This clone was seen a few times. The chain couples TRBV30 to TRBJ2-7; 11 positions match TRBD1. The V segment lost 2 bases and the J segment 6 bases; nucleotides outside the gene matches: 3. This CDR3 region has 13 residues. CDR1 GTSNPN and CDR2 SVGIG come from the germline V gene (reference sequence). The CDR3 here is CAWSSDRGLEQYF. In nucleotides, the CDR3 is TGTGCCTGGAGTTCGGACAGGGGGCTCGAGCAGTACTTC.

The rearrangement links TRBV27 to TRBJ2-3; TRBD2 agrees at 8 bases. CDR1 MNHEY and CDR2 SMNVEV come from the germline V gene (reference sequence). Trimming took 2 bases from V and 2 from J; bases not matched to a gene: 3. This CDR3 is 15 amino acids long. The CDR3 DNA sequence: TGTGCCAGCAGTTTAGGAGCGGGGGACACAGATACGCAGTATTTT. Protein: CASSLGAGDTDTQYF.

The chain links TRBV19 to TRBJ1-2; the match to TRBD1 covers 9 bases. CDR1 and CDR2 from the germline V gene are LNHDA and SQIVND (reference sequence). The CDR3 has 18 residues. J gave up 1 base and V 5 bases, and 14 bases lay outside the gene matches. DNA for the CDR3: TGTGCCAGTAGTGCCGCCGCGACAGGGGGTTTATTTAACTATGGCTACACCTTC. Amino acid sequence: CASSAAATGGLFNYGYTF.

The chain uses TRBV25-1 and TRBJ2-1; TRBD2 might be the D (5 bases). This CDR3 is 14 amino acids long. Germline-derived CDR1 and CDR2 are MGHDK and SYGVNS. V dropped 0 bases and J dropped 9 bases, with 12 bases sitting between them. CDR3 in DNA: TGTGCCAGCAGTGAATATATTCCGGGGTCTGAGCAGTTCTTC. Residues: CASSEYIPGSEQFF.

The chain is built from TRBV11-2 and TRBJ2-5; D might be TRBD1 (6 bases). Germline lookup yields CDR1 SGHAT and CDR2 FQNNGV. The CDR3 length is 14 residues. Trimming removed 4 bases from V and 3 bases from J, with 12 bases in between. The CDR3 coding sequence is TGTGCCAGCAGCTCATGGACAGAGGAAGAGACCCAGTACTTC. Translated, it gives CASSSWTEEETQYF.

The V gene is TRBV4-1, the J gene TRBJ1-5; D remains unclear. V lost 0 bases to trimming and J lost 0 bases, with 9 bases between them. Germline CDR1 MGHRA, CDR2 YSYEKL. The CDR3 sequence is 16 residues long. The CDR3 DNA follows: TGCGCCAGCAGCCAAGAGGCGGGTTATAGCAATCAGCCCCAGCATTTT. Amino acid sequence: CASSQEAGYSNQPQHF.

The chain employs TRBV28 and TRBJ1-3; D not resolved. V was pared by 1 base and J by 4 bases, with 14 bases between. The CDR3 is 16 amino acids. Germline V gene lookup returns CDR1 MDHEN and CDR2 SYDVKM. The CDR3 protein is CASSLYKRVYGNTIYF. The DNA for the CDR3 is TGTGCCAGCAGTTTATATAAGAGGGTGTACGGAAACACCATATATTTT.

Here the CDR3 DNA reads TGCGCCAGCACCCCCCGACCTTTCGTCCCGGGACAGGGTGGGGAAGAGACCCAGTACTTC. It translates to CASTPRPFVPGQGGEETQYF. The chain links TRBV4-3 to TRBJ2-5, with 9 bases aligning to TRBD1. The V segment lost 7 bases and the J segment 3 bases; nucleotides outside the gene matches: 24. The CDR3 consists of 20 residues. Germline V CDR1 and CDR2: LGHNA, YSLEER.

The V gene is TRBV9, the J gene TRBJ2-1, with D tentatively TRBD1 (6 bases). The CDR3 loop spans 14 amino acids. The germline gives CDR1 SGDLS, CDR2 YYNGEE. Trimming took 3 bases from V and 3 from J, leaving 10 bases between them. DNA of the CDR3: TGTGCCAGCAGCGAGACAGGAGTCTACAATGAGCAGTTCTTC. Amino acid sequence: CASSETGVYNEQFF.

This sequence joins TRBV5-3 and TRBJ1-5, with TRBD1 matching 8 bases. TRBV5-3 is an open reading frame, and its role is uncertain. The V gene end was trimmed by 3 bases and the J gene end by 7 bases; junction bases not matched to a gene: 6. The CDR3 covers 14 residues. CDR3 DNA: TGTGCCAGAAGCTCAGGGGGCGCGGGACAGCCCCAGCATTTT. This translates into CARSSGGAGQPQHF.

This clone was counted once. The genes are TRBV4-3 and TRBJ2-1; D perhaps matches TRBD2 (7 bases). The germline V gene encodes CDR1 LGHNA and CDR2 YSLEER. V lost 4 bases and J lost 3, with 16 bases in between. The CDR3 has 16 residues. The CDR3 loop reads CASSPRGGGNYNEQFF. The CDR3 DNA sequence: TGCGCCAGCAGCCCCCGAGGGGGGGGAAACTACAATGAGCAGTTCTTC.

The chain has TRBV18 and TRBJ1-1; 8 bases are a match to TRBD1. The CDR3 sequence is 16 residues long. V shed 3 bases and J 6 bases; nucleotides not matched to a gene: 12. CDR1 and CDR2 from the germline V gene are KGHSH and LQKENI. CDR3 sequence reads: CASSPRQGASIAEAFF. CDR3 nucleotides: TGTGCCAGCTCACCCCGGCAGGGGGCGTCGATCGCTGAAGCTTTCTTT. The entire variable domain, with the rest obtained from reference TRBV18 and TRBJ1-1, is as follows: NAGVMQNPRHLVRRRGQEARLRCSPMKGHSHVYWYRQLPEEGLKFMVYLQKENIIDESGMPKERFSAEFPKEGPSILRIQQVVRGDSAAYFCASSPRQGASIAEAFFGQGTRLTVV.

The chain combines TRBV14 with TRBJ2-1, with TRBD2 identical over 8 bases. The CDR3 consists of 15 residues. The germline V gene encodes CDR1 SGHDN and CDR2 FVKESK. Trimming cost V 0 bases and J 10 bases; bases outside gene matches: 8. The DNA for the CDR3 is TGTGCCAGCAGCCAAGAAGCGGGGGCTGAACAGGAGCAGTTCTTC. This encodes CASSQEAGAEQEQFF.

This clone has just a few counts. The chain couples TRBV14 to TRBJ1-5; no firm D call. The length of the CDR3 is 13 residues. Germline V gene data show CDR1 as SGHDN and CDR2 as FVKESK. V was cut by 4 bases and J by 4 bases, with 8 bases left in between. The CDR3 DNA follows: TGTGCCAGCAGCCTTGGCTGGAATCAGCCCCAGCATTTT. Protein sequence: CASSLGWNQPQHF.

This clone is a singleton in its sample. The rearrangement joins TRBV25-1 to TRBJ2-1, with D tentatively TRBD2 (5 bases). Trimming removed 2 bases at V and 8 bases at J, with 22 bases between. Germline lookup yields CDR1 MGHDK and CDR2 SYGVNS. The CDR3 totals 17 residues. The CDR3 loop is CASSEGGRLAGMDEQFF. For the CDR3, the DNA is TGTGCCAGCAGTGAAGGAGGACGGCTCGCGGGTATGGATGAGCAGTTCTTC.

This clone has only a few counts. This chain joins TRBV4-1 and TRBJ2-5; possible D gene TRBD2, 6 bases. The ends were cut back, 4 bases at V and 2 bases at J, with 20 bases in the middle. The CDR3 is made up of 17 amino acids. The germline V gene has CDR1 MGHRA and CDR2 YSYEKL. The CDR3 sequence: CASSPDAGRTLQETQYF. The DNA for the CDR3 is TGCGCCAGCAGCCCCGACGCGGGGCGGACGCTTCAAGAGACCCAGTACTTC.

This chain uses TRBV5-4 with TRBJ1-1; 8 nucleotides match TRBD1. The ends lost 3 bases at V and 8 bases at J; junction bases unmatched: 12. Germline V gene lookup returns CDR1 SGHNT and CDR2 YYREEE (reference sequence). CDR3 size: 15 residues. CDR3 sequence: CASSSTDRGLTEAFF. CDR3 sequence (DNA): TGTGCCAGCAGCTCTACTGACAGGGGTTTAACCGAAGCTTTCTTT.

The V call is TRBV4-3, the J call TRBJ2-7; 9 nucleotides line up with TRBD2. CDR3 length equals 17 residues. The junction had 8 bases not matched to a gene; V was cut back by 0 bases and J by 2 bases. Germline V gene lookup returns CDR1 LGHNA and CDR2 YSLEER. CDR3 sequence: CASSQDTSGGGAYEQYF. CDR3 in DNA: TGCGCCAGCAGCCAAGATACAAGCGGCGGGGGGGCCTACGAGCAGTACTTC.

The chain couples TRBV4-3 to TRBJ1-2; TRBD1 matches 8 bases. Germline-derived CDR1 and CDR2 are LGHNA and YSLEER. The CDR3 extends over 14 amino acids. Germline trimming cut 0 bases from V and 6 bases from J; bases unmatched to any gene: 3. The CDR3 coding sequence is TGCGCCAGCAGCCAAGACAGGGGGCTGGATGGCTACACCTTC. This sequence encodes CASSQDRGLDGYTF.

In its sample, this clone was seen once. The rearrangement links TRBV4-1 to TRBJ2-5, with D uncertain. Looked up from germline, CDR1 is MGHRA and CDR2 is YSYEKL. V dropped 2 bases and J dropped 5 bases, with 9 bases sitting between them. This CDR3 contains 13 residues. The CDR3 here is CASSQQSRETQYF. In nucleotides, the CDR3 is TGCGCCAGCAGCCAACAGTCCCGTGAGACCCAGTACTTC.